The T cell receptor beta chain under discussion was sequenced for a study of kidney transplant recipient with SARS-CoV-2 infection. The CDR3 contains 16 residues. Germline assignment: CDR1 SGHNT and CDR2 YENEEA. V gave up 5 bases and J gave up 7 bases; unmatched junction bases: 14. MiXCR, applied by TCRdb to the reads, yields one record per CDR3 protein. The profile covers approximately 240,000 distinct CDR3 sequences, with around 26% appearing a single time and around 6.8% taken by the ten largest. In the case of this clonotype: The CDR3 does not end in the conserved phenylalanine or tryptophan, so this is likely a read error.

The sequences come from a blood sample, collected at baseline and on roughly day 110 from a kidney transplant recipient. The rearrangement links TRBV11-3 to TRBJ2-1; 7 nucleotides agree with TRBD1. This sequence originates from a young adult male patient who had COVID-19 and was a kidney transplant recipient. Some T cells may have come from the graft donor. The CDR3 region is CASSPEPGQMLNEQFL. In nucleotides, the CDR3 is TGTGCCAGCAGCCCAGAGCCGGGACAGATGTTAAATGAGCAGTTCCTC.